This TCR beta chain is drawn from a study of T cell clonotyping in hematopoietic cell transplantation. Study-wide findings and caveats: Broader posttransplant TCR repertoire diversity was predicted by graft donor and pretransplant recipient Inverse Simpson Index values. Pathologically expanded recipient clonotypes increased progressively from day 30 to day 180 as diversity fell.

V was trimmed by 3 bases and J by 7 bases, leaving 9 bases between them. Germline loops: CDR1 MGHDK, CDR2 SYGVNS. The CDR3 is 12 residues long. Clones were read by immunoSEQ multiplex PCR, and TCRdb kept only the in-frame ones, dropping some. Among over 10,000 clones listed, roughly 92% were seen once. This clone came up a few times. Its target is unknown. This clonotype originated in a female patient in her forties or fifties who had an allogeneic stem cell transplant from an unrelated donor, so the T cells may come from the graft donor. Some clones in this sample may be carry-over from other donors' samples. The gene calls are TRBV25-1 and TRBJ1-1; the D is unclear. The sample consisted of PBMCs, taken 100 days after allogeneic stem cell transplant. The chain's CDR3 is CASSELSGEAFF. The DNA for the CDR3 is TGTGCCAGCAGTGAGCTGTCCGGTGAAGCTTTCTTT.